A single sample gave rise to the 25 T cell receptor beta chains below, sequenced in a study of blood T cells in healthy people across ages. Together with a sample-barcoded 5' primer, a J-beta primer mix was included in a second PCR lasting roughly 6 to 12 cycles. TCRdb reprocessed the 5' RACE reads with MiXCR, giving one entry per CDR3 protein. The sample has some 1.4 million distinct CDR3 sequences, about 40% seen once; the top ten hold 7% to 9.5%. The specimen sequenced was blood. All receptors derive from a woman between 18 and 29 years old in good health.

This clonotype was seen a handful of times. The chain uses TRBV15 and TRBJ2-5; D ambiguous. TRBJ2-7 matches the DNA end more closely, so the J call is doubtful. There are 14 residues in the CDR3. Germline V CDR1 and CDR2: LNHNV, YYDKDF (reference sequence). Written as DNA, the CDR3 is TGTGCCACCAGCAGTCTTACCGTCGCTAGCGAGCAGTACTTC. This sequence encodes CATSSLTVASEQYF.

The chain uses TRBV3-1 and TRBJ2-3; D remains ambiguous. Germline lookup yields CDR1 LGHDT and CDR2 YNNKEL (reference sequence). The CDR3 runs 14 residues. V was trimmed by 3 bases and J by 2 bases, leaving 9 bases between them. CDR3 sequence: CASSQIQPTDTQYF. The CDR3 DNA reads as TGTGCCAGCAGCCAGATACAGCCCACAGATACGCAGTATTTT.

This chain joins TRBV20-1 and TRBJ1-1; unclear D gene. CDR3 size: 12 residues. Germline V gene sequence: CDR1 DFQATT, CDR2 SNEGSKA (reference sequence). Trimming took off 3 bases at V and 7 bases at J, with 12 bases between the two ends. The CDR3: CSASRGLGEAFF. The DNA for the CDR3 is TGCAGTGCTAGCCGAGGCCTGGGTGAAGCTTTCTTT.

A single count supports this clonotype. The chain recombines TRBV28 with TRBJ2-3; D may correspond to TRBD1 or TRBD2 (5 bases each). The CDR3 sequence is 17 residues long. With 6 bases removed from V and 9 bases from J, the gap between germline ends came to 28 bases. Germline V CDR1 and CDR2: MDHEN, SYDVKM. CDR3 amino acids: CASSYGTSGTLTPTQYF. The CDR3 bases are TGTGCCAGCAGCTATGGAACCTCGGGGACCCTGACCCCAACGCAGTATTTT.

This chain joins TRBV10-3 and TRBJ2-5; 7 positions agree with TRBD2. The V gene end was trimmed by 2 bases and the J gene end by 11 bases; junction bases not matched to a gene: 14. The V gene's germline CDR1 is ENHRY and CDR2 SYGVKD. This CDR3 has 15 amino acids. In DNA form, the CDR3 reads TGTGCCATCAGTGAGCGGGAGGCCCCCTACAATGAGCAGTACTTC. This codes for CAISEREAPYNEQYF.

The chain couples TRBV20-1 to TRBJ2-3; perhaps TRBD2 as D (6 bases). The CDR3 is 14 amino acids. The germline V gene has CDR1 DFQATT and CDR2 SNEGSKA (reference sequence). The chain's CDR3 is CSHTGLSRADTQYF. In DNA, the CDR3 is TGCTCCCACACGGGACTCTCGAGAGCAGATACGCAGTATTTT.

This clonotype was detected only a few times. The genes are TRBV20-1 and TRBJ2-1; D gene unclear. Germline CDR1 is DFQATT and CDR2 is SNEGSKA (reference sequence). The CDR3 runs 15 residues. With 4 bases removed from V and 1 base from J, the gap between germline ends came to 14 bases. CDR3 protein: CSATATVWSYNEQFF. CDR3 nucleotides: TGCAGTGCTACGGCAACGGTGTGGTCCTACAATGAGCAGTTCTTC.

Note on this clonotype: This could be a read error, since a much larger clone is one nucleotide away. V gene TRBV28 combines with J gene TRBJ2-1, with D possibly being TRBD2 (5 bases). The CDR3 totals 12 residues. V was pared by 6 bases and J by 9 bases, with 12 bases between. Germline assignment: CDR1 MDHEN and CDR2 SYDVKM. The chain's CDR3 is CASRLGRGEQFF. CDR3 nucleotides: TGTGCCAGCAGGTTAGGTCGGGGTGAGCAGTTCTTC.

This clonotype was detected a few times. The chain uses TRBV20-1 and TRBJ2-7; D is unresolved. The germline V gene has CDR1 DFQATT and CDR2 SNEGSKA (reference sequence). V lost 1 base and J lost 0, with 13 bases in between. The CDR3 is made up of 15 amino acids. The CDR3 nucleotides read TGCAGTGCTAGAGTTGGTGGGGTGAGCTCCTACGAGCAGTACTTC. As protein: CSARVGGVSSYEQYF.

The chain links TRBV7-8 to TRBJ2-7; the match to TRBD2 covers 10 bases. This CDR3 region has 19 residues. CDR1 and CDR2 from the germline V gene are SGHVS and FQNEAQ. Germline trimming cut 5 bases from V and 1 base from J; bases unmatched to any gene: 17. The CDR3 DNA is TGTGCCAGCAGCATGCTAGCGGGAGTAAGTCCGTCAGGTTCCTACGAGCAGTACTTC. It yields the protein CASSMLAGVSPSGSYEQYF.

The rearrangement links TRBV6-5 to TRBJ2-1; TRBD2 matches 9 bases. CDR1 and CDR2 (germline): MNHEY, SVGAGI. The CDR3 extends over 17 amino acids. V trimming: 1 base; J trimming: 6 bases; junction bases outside the gene matches: 10. Here the CDR3 DNA reads TGTGCCAGCAGTTACTTGTACCCTAGCGGGAAACGCAATGAGCAGTTCTTC. It translates to CASSYLYPSGKRNEQFF.

The chain has TRBV2 and TRBJ2-5, with 10 bases fitting TRBD1. The DNA end lines up better with TRBJ2-7; the J call may be wrong. From germline, CDR1 is SNHLY and CDR2 FYNNEI. CDR3 length: 17 amino acids. The CDR3 loop is CASSEAGGTGVFYEQYF. In nucleotides, the CDR3 is TGTGCCAGCAGTGAGGCAGGAGGGACAGGGGTTTTTTACGAGCAGTACTTC.

The chain combines TRBV20-1 with TRBJ1-2; 7 nucleotides agree with TRBD1. Germline assignment: CDR1 DFQATT and CDR2 SNEGSKA (reference sequence). V shed 5 bases, J shed 2 bases, and the junction held 5 bases outside the gene matches. The length of the CDR3 is 13 residues. CDR3 region: CSASLQGNYGYTF. The DNA for the CDR3 is TGCAGTGCTTCCTTACAGGGGAACTATGGCTACACCTTC.

For this clonotype: The junction shows a germline mismatch at one end, possibly a read error. The chain couples TRBV4-2 to TRBJ2-1; D is possibly TRBD1 (6 bases). Germline lookup yields CDR1 LGHNA and CDR2 YNFKEQ. CDR3 length: 13 residues. The CDR3 sequence: CASRQARTAEQFF. The CDR3 DNA is TGTGCCAGCCGCCAAGCCCGGACAGCCGAGCAGTTCTTC.

The chain is built from TRBV20-1 and TRBJ2-3; TRBD2 matches at 7 bases. V shed 0 bases, J shed 4 bases, and the junction held 10 bases outside the gene matches. There are 16 residues in the CDR3. Germline-derived CDR1 and CDR2 are DFQATT and SNEGSKA (reference sequence). As DNA, the CDR3 is TGCAGTGCTAGAGATCCGGGGGAGGGCCCCCCAGATACGCAGTATTTT. This encodes CSARDPGEGPPDTQYF.

The genes are TRBV4-1 and TRBJ2-7; D remains ambiguous. The CDR3 sequence is 14 residues long. Trimming pared 0 bases from V and 7 bases from J, leaving 13 bases between. Germline lookup yields CDR1 MGHRA and CDR2 YSYEKL. CDR3 in DNA: TGCGCCAGCAGCCAAGATACCCCAATAAGGGAGCAGTACTTC. Translated: CASSQDTPIREQYF.

About this clonotype: A much bigger clone sits one base away, suggesting this may be a read error. J is TRBJ2-3 and V is TRBV20-1, with 12 bases aligning to TRBD2. The CDR3 totals 14 residues. Germline CDR1 DFQATT, CDR2 SNEGSKA (reference sequence). As DNA, the CDR3 is TGCAATGCTAGCGGGGGGGGTATCACAGATACGCAGTATTTT. As protein: CNASGGGITDTQYF.

V usage is TRBV2 and J usage is TRBJ1-3, with D unclear. This CDR3 comprises 11 residues. With 10 bases removed from V and 4 bases from J, the gap between germline ends came to 8 bases. CDR1 and CDR2 (germline): SNHLY, FYNNEI. The CDR3 is CAMLSGNTIYF. In nucleotides, the CDR3 is TGTGCCATGCTCTCCGGAAACACCATATATTTT.

In DNA form, the CDR3 reads TGTGCCAGTAGTATCGGGAGACAGGGATTTTCAGATACGCAGTATTTT. Encoded protein: CASSIGRQGFSDTQYF. This chain uses TRBV19 with TRBJ2-3; D is possibly TRBD1 (7 bases). Per the germline V gene, CDR1 is LNHDA and CDR2 is SQIVND (reference sequence). The V end lost 3 bases, the J end lost 4 bases, and 17 bases lay between the germline ends. This CDR3 comprises 16 residues.

This clonotype was picked up a small number of times. The chain recombines TRBV10-3 with TRBJ2-3; 7 nucleotides match TRBD2. This CDR3 spans 15 amino acids. Per the germline V gene, CDR1 is ENHRY and CDR2 is SYGVKD. V gave up 3 bases and J gave up 4 bases; unmatched junction bases: 7. The CDR3 DNA reads as TGTGCCATCAGTGATCTCTCTCTAGCGGCAGATACGCAGTATTTT. Translation gives CAISDLSLAADTQYF.

This clonotype was observed a handful of times. At one of its ends the junction is not consistent with the germline gene, which may arise from a read error. This chain links TRBV5-1 with TRBJ1-2; D is possibly TRBD1 (5 bases). From germline, CDR1 is SGHRS and CDR2 YFSETQ. The CDR3 is 14 amino acids. The CDR3 coding sequence is TGTGCCAGCAGTTTTGGGGGAGCTAACTATGGCTACACCTTC. It encodes CASSFGGANYGYTF.

There are a few counts of this clonotype. This chain joins TRBV29-1 and TRBJ1-2, with D tentatively TRBD1 (6 bases). Trimming removed 6 bases at V and 8 bases at J, with 19 bases between. There are 13 residues in the CDR3. Germline CDR1 SQVTM, CDR2 ANQGSEA. This chain's CDR3 is CSVTDTGKWGYTF. In DNA, the CDR3 is TGCAGCGTAACCGACACAGGGAAATGGGGCTACACCTTC.

This clonotype was observed a handful of times. The genes are TRBV12-3 or TRBV12-4 and TRBJ2-5; weak D call: TRBD2 (6 bases). Deletions cut 5 bases from V and 3 bases from J, with 19 bases between. The CDR3 is 16 residues long. CDR3 protein: CASSAAGGREEETQYF. The CDR3 DNA reads TGTGCCAGCAGTGCTGCCGGGGGACGCGAGGAAGAGACCCAGTACTTC.

The sample holds a few counts of this clonotype. J is TRBJ2-5 and V is TRBV7-3; 7 nucleotides agree with TRBD2. The J call may be in error: the DNA end matches TRBJ2-7 better. CDR1 is SGHTA and CDR2 is FQGTGA in the germline V gene. CDR3 length: 14 residues. As DNA, the CDR3 is TGTGCCAGCAGCTTATTAAGCGGGGCAGACGAGCAGTACTTC. Translation: CASSLLSGADEQYF.

The chain employs TRBV20-1 and TRBJ2-1; D is undetermined. The CDR3 consists of 11 residues. V lost 0 bases and J 10 bases, leaving 7 bases between the germline ends. The germline V gene has CDR1 DFQATT and CDR2 SNEGSKA (reference sequence). The DNA of the CDR3 is TGCAGTGCTAGAGACCGAGAGGAGCAGTTCTTC. Protein product: CSARDREEQFF.